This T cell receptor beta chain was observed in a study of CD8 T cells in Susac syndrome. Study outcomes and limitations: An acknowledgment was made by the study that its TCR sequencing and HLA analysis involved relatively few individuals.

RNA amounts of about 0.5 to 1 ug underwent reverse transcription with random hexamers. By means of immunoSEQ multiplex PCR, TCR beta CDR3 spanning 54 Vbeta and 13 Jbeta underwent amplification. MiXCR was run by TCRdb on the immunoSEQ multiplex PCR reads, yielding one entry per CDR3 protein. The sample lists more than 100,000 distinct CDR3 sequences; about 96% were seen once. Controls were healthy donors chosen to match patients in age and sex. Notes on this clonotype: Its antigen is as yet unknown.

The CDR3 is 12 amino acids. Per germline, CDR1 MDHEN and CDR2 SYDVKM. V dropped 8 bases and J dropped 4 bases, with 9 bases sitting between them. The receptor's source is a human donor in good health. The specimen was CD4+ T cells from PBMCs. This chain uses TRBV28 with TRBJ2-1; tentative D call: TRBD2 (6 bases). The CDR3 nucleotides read TGTGCCAGCGGGACTTCTTACAATGAGCAGTTCTTC. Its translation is CASGTSYNEQFF. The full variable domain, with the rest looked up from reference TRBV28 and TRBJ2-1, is DVKVTQSSRYLVKRTGEKVFLECVQDMDHENMFWYRQDPGLGLRLIYFSYDVKMKEKGDIPEGYSVSREKKERFSLILESASTNQTSMYLCASGTSYNEQFFGPGTRLTVL.